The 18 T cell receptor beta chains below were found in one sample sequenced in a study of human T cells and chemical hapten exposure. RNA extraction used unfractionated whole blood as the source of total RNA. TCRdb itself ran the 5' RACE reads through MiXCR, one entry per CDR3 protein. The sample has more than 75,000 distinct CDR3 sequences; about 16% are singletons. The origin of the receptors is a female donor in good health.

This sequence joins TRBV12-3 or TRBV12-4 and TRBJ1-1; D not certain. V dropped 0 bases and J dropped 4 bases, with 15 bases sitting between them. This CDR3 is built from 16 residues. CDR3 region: CASSLAHSFRGTEAFF. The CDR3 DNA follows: TGTGCCAGCAGTTTAGCGCATTCCTTCCGGGGCACTGAAGCTTTCTTT.

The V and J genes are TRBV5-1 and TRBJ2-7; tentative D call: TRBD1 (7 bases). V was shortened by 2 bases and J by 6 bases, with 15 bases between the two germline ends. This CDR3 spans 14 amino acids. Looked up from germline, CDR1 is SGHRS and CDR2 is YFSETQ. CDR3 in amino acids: CASSFGVQGGEQYF. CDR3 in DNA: TGCGCCAGCAGCTTCGGAGTTCAGGGGGGCGAGCAGTACTTC.

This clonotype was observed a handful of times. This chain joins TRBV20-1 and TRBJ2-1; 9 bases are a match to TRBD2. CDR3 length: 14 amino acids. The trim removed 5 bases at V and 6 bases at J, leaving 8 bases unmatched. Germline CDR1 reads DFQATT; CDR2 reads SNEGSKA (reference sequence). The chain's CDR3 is CSASSPSGINEQFF. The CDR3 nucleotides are TGCAGTGCTTCCTCCCCTAGCGGGATCAATGAGCAGTTCTTC.

The CDR3 coding sequence is TGTGCCAGCAGAGGGAGCGCAGATACGCAGTATTTT. The encoded protein is CASRGSADTQYF. The genes are TRBV7-2 and TRBJ2-3; a weak D match, TRBD2 (5 bases). CDR3 length equals 12 residues. With 6 bases removed from V and 4 bases from J, the gap between germline ends came to 8 bases. Germline CDR1 reads SGHTA; CDR2 reads FQGNSA.

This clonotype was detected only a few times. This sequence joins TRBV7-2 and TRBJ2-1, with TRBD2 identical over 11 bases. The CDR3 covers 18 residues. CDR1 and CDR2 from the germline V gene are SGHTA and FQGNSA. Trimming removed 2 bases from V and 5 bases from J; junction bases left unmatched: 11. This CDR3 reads CASSLYSGRVVMHNEQFF. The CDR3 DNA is TGTGCCAGCAGCTTATATAGCGGGAGGGTGGTCATGCACAATGAGCAGTTCTTC.

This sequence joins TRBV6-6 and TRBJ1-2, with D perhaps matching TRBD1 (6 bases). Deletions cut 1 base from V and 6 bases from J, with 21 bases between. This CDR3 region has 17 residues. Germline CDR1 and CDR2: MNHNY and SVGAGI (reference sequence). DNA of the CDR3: TGTGCCAGCAGTTACTTCCTCCGGGACACCTCTGTCAATGGCTACACCTTC. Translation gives CASSYFLRDTSVNGYTF.

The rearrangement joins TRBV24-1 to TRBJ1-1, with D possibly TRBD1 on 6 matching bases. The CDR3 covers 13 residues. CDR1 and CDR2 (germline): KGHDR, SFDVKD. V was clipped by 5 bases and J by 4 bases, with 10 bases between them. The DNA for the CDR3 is TGTGCCACCAGTGCGCAGGGGAGCACTGAAGCTTTCTTT. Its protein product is CATSAQGSTEAFF.

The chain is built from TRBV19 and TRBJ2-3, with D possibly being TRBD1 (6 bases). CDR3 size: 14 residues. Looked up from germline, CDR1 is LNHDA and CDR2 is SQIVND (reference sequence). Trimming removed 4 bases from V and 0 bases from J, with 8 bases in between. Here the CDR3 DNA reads TGTGCCAGTAGTACGACAGGAAGCACAGATACGCAGTATTTT. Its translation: CASSTTGSTDTQYF.

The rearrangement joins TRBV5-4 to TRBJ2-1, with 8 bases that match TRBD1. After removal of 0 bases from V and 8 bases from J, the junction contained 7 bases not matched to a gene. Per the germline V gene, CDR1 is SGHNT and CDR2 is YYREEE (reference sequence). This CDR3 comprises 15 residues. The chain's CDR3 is CASSLEGTGWHEQFF. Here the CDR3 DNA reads TGTGCCAGCAGCTTGGAGGGGACAGGATGGCATGAGCAGTTCTTC.

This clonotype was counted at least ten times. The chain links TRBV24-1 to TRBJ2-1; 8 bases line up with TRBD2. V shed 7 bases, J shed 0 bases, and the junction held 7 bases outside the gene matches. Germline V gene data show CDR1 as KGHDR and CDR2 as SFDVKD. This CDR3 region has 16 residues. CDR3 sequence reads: CATSGDSGSSYNEQFF. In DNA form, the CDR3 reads TGTGCCACCAGCGGCGACAGCGGGAGCTCCTACAATGAGCAGTTCTTC.

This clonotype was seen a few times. As DNA, the CDR3 is TGTGCCAGCAGCCCCCAGGGCAGCGGCCTTGAAGCTTTCTTT. Translating gives CASSPQGSGLEAFF. This chain connects TRBV7-9 to TRBJ1-1; D might be TRBD1 (5 bases). The CDR3 spans 14 residues. V lost 5 bases and J 7 bases, leaving 17 bases between the germline ends. CDR1 and CDR2 from the germline V gene are SEHNR and FQNEAQ (reference sequence).

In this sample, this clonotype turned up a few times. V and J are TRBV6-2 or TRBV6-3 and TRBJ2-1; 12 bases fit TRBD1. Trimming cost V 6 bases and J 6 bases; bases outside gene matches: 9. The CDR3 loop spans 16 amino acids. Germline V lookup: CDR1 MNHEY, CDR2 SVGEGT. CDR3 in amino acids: CASSSLGQGAPNEQFF. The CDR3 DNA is TGTGCCAGCAGCTCCCTGGGACAGGGGGCCCCCAATGAGCAGTTCTTC.

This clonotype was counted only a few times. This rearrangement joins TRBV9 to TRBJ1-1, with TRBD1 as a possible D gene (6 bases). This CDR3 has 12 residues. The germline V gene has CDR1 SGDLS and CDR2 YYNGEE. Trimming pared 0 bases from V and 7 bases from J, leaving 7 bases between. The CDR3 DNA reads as TGTGCCAGCAGCGTAGTCAGGGGTGAAGCTTTCTTT. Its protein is CASSVVRGEAFF.

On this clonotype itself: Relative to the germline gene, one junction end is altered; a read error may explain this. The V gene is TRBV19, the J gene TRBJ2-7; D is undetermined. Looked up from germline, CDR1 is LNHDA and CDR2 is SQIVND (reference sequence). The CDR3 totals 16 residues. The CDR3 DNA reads TGTGTCAGTAGTAAGACGATGACGGTGAGCTCCTACGAGCAGTACTTC. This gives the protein CVSSKTMTVSSYEQYF.

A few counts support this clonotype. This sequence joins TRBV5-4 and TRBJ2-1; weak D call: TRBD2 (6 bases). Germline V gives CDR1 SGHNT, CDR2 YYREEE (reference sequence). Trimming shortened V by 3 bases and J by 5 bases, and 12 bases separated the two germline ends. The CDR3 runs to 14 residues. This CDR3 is CASSSAGSNNEQFF. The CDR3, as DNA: TGTGCCAGCAGCTCAGCCGGGAGTAACAATGAGCAGTTCTTC.

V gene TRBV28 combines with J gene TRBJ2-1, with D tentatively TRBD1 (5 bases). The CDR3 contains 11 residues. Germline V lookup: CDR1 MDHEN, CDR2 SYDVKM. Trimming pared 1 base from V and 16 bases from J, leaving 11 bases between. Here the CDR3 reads CASSLFGAKFF. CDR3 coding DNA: TGTGCCAGCAGTTTATTTGGGGCGAAATTCTTC. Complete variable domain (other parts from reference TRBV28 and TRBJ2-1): DVKVTQSSRYLVKRTGEKVFLECVQDMDHENMFWYRQDPGLGLRLIYFSYDVKMKEKGDIPEGYSVSREKKERFSLILESASTNQTSMYLCASSLFGAKFFGPGTRLTVL.

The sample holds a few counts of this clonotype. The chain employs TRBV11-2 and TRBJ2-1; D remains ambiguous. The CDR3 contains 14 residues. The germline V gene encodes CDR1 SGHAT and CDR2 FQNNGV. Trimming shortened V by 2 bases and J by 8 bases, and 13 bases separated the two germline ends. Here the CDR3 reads CASSLRSGGDEQFF. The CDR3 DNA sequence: TGTGCCAGCAGCTTAAGAAGTGGTGGAGATGAGCAGTTCTTC.

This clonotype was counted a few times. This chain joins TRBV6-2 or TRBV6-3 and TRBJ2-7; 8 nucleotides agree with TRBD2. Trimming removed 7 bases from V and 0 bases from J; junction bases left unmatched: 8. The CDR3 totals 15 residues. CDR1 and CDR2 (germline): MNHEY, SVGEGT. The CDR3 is CASTVLAESSYEQYF. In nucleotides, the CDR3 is TGTGCCAGCACCGTACTAGCGGAGAGCTCCTACGAGCAGTACTTC.